This T cell receptor beta chain is drawn from a study of T cells in Graves' hyperthyroidism and ophthalmopathy. In this sample, this clonotype turned up a few times. V lost 3 bases, J lost 4 bases, and 7 bases lay in between. The CDR3 contains 13 residues. The germline gives CDR1 LNHDA, CDR2 SQIVND (reference sequence). RNA transcripts gave rise to amplified TCR beta CDR3 regions. Using the HTBI primer set, a first-round RT-PCR was run on the TCR CDR3. TCRdb processed the multiplex PCR reads anew with MiXCR; each CDR3 protein has one entry. Of over 450,000 distinct CDR3 sequences listed, under 15% are singletons.

Sequenced material: blood. This sequence joins TRBV19 and TRBJ2-1, with D uncertain. This receptor was identified in a woman younger than 35 with Graves' hyperthyroidism. CDR3 region: CASSIYFYNEQFF. For the CDR3, the DNA is TGTGCCAGTAGTATTTACTTTTACAATGAGCAGTTCTTC.